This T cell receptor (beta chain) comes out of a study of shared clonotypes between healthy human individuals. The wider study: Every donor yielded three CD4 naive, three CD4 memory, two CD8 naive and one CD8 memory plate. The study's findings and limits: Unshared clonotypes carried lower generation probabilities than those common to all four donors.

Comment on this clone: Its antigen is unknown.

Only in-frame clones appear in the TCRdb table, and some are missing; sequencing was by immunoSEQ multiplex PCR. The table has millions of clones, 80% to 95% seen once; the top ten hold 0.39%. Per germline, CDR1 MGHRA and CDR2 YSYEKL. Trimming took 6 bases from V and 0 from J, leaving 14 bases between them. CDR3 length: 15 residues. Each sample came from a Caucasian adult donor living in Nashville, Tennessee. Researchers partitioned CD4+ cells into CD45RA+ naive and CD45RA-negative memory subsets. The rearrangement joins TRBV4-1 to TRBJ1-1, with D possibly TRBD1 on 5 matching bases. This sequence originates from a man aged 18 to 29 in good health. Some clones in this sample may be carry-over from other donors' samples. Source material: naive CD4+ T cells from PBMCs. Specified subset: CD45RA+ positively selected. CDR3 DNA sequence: TGCGCCAGCAGTCGATCGGGGCAGGTGAACACTGAAGCTTTCTTT. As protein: CASSRSGQVNTEAFF.